What follows are 17 T cell receptor beta chains derived from one specimen sequenced in a study of T cell repertoires in cytomegalovirus infection. No cognate antigen is known for these TCRs. One entry per CDR3 protein results from TCRdb running MiXCR on the reads. The table includes roughly 920,000 distinct CDR3 sequences, under 40% detected once. The source was cultured CD8+ T cells from PBMCs, collected from culture after CMV antigen stimulation. Receptors were obtained from a human donor in good health (CMV status not recorded). Some clones in this sample may be carry-over from other donors' samples.

Only a few counts were recorded for this clonotype. This chain uses TRBV15 with TRBJ1-5; 7 bases map to TRBD1. V lost 6 bases, J lost 3 bases, and 5 bases stayed unmatched. The CDR3 sequence is 14 residues long. The germline gives CDR1 LNHNV, CDR2 YYDKDF (reference sequence). CDR3 region: CATRRDSPNQPQHF. As DNA, the CDR3 is TGTGCCACCAGAAGGGACAGCCCCAATCAGCCCCAGCATTTT.

This chain uses TRBV5-1 with TRBJ2-7; 8 nucleotides match TRBD2. This CDR3 spans 16 amino acids. From germline, CDR1 is SGHRS and CDR2 YFSETQ. V lost 4 bases, J lost 3 bases, and 12 bases stayed unmatched. The CDR3 protein is CASSPDERGTNYEQYF. CDR3 nucleotides: TGCGCCAGCAGCCCCGATGAGCGGGGGACAAACTACGAGCAGTACTTC.

This rearrangement joins TRBV7-4 to TRBJ1-1; 7 positions agree with TRBD1. The germline gives CDR1 SGHVT, CDR2 SQSDAQ. The ends lost 7 bases at V and 5 bases at J; junction bases unmatched: 10. The CDR3 is 14 residues long. CDR3 bases: TGTGCCAGCAAGTCGGAGGGGGCGTTTACTGAAGCTTTCTTT. As protein: CASKSEGAFTEAFF.

The chain joins TRBV27 to TRBJ1-5; perhaps TRBD1 as D (5 bases). The V end lost 5 bases, the J end lost 4 bases, and 12 bases lay between the germline ends. The CDR3 is 14 amino acids. CDR1 is MNHEY, CDR2 SMNVEV, per germline (reference sequence). The CDR3 spells CASSVGTVNQPQHF. For the CDR3, the DNA is TGTGCCAGCAGTGTCGGGACCGTTAATCAGCCCCAGCATTTT.

The chain is built from TRBV7-6 and TRBJ1-2, with TRBD1 identical over 9 bases. The ends lost 2 bases at V and 6 bases at J; junction bases unmatched: 7. Per germline, CDR1 SGHVS and CDR2 FNYEAQ. The CDR3 runs to 15 residues. CDR3 DNA sequence: TGTGCCAGCAGCTTACCGGGACAGGGTAGGGATGGCTACACCTTC. It is translated as CASSLPGQGRDGYTF.

The table lists this clonotype with a few counts. The junction differs from germline at one of its ends, possibly a read error. The V gene is TRBV7-7, the J gene TRBJ2-6; D is ambiguous. The CDR3 contains 17 residues. Germline CDR1 SSHAT, CDR2 FNYEAQ (reference sequence). The CDR3 DNA follows: TGTGCTAGCAGCTTAGCTCCAGTTTCTAGGGGGGCCAACGTCCTGACTTTC. As protein: CASSLAPVSRGANVLTF.

This chain joins TRBV27 and TRBJ1-5; weak D call: TRBD1 (5 bases). This CDR3 has 15 residues. CDR1 and CDR2 from the germline V gene are MNHEY and SMNVEV (reference sequence). Trimming pared 9 bases from V and 5 bases from J, leaving 20 bases between. The CDR3 reads CASSPWGERDQPQHF. DNA for the CDR3: TGTGCCAGTAGTCCCTGGGGGGAAAGGGATCAGCCCCAGCATTTT.

This clonotype was observed a handful of times. The chain carries TRBV6-8 and TRBJ1-2, with D possibly being TRBD1 (6 bases). There are 13 residues in the CDR3. V was shortened by 2 bases and J by 7 bases, with 11 bases between the two germline ends. Germline V gene data show CDR1 as MNHGY and CDR2 as SAAAGT. CDR3 DNA sequence: TGTGCCAGCAGTTACAGGGAAGGGGGTGGCTACACCTTC. This translates into CASSYREGGGYTF.

The CDR3 DNA reads TGTGCCGTTACTGTGGGGAGTCCCAAAGAGACCCAGTACTTC. Its protein is CAVTVGSPKETQYF. The rearrangement links TRBV28 to TRBJ2-5; D perhaps matches TRBD2 (5 bases). V gave up 11 bases and J gave up 3 bases, with 19 bases separating them. Germline CDR1 and CDR2: MDHEN and SYDVKM. There are 14 residues in the CDR3.

Worth noting for this clonotype: Mismatch with germline at one junction end may stem from a read error. V usage is TRBV7-2 and J usage is TRBJ1-1; 8 bases fit TRBD1. The CDR3 is 15 residues long. Germline values: CDR1 SGHTA, CDR2 FQGNSA. The CDR3 is CVSSPRQGKNTEAFF. The DNA of the CDR3 is TGTGTCAGCAGCCCCAGACAGGGGAAGAACACTGAAGCTTTCTTT.

This clonotype was counted ten times or more. The V and J genes are TRBV7-8 and TRBJ2-2; D may be TRBD1 or TRBD2 (5 bases each). The V and J ends lost 2 bases and 4 bases respectively, with 17 bases between them. CDR3 length: 17 residues. CDR1 is SGHVS and CDR2 is FQNEAQ in the germline V gene. The CDR3 DNA reads as TGTGCCAGCAGCTTAAAGTGGGACCAGGGCTTCACCGGGGAGCTGTTTTTT. Residues: CASSLKWDQGFTGELFF.

V and J are TRBV19 and TRBJ2-1, with 7 bases matching TRBD2. Germline lookup yields CDR1 LNHDA and CDR2 SQIVND (reference sequence). J lost 0 bases, V lost 3 bases, and 11 bases had no gene match. The CDR3 has 18 amino acids. The CDR3 bases are TGTGCCAGTAGTATTTTGGCGGGGGTCGCTAGCTCCTACAATGAGCAGTTCTTC. This gives the protein CASSILAGVASSYNEQFF. Full variable domain (missing parts from reference TRBV19 and TRBJ2-1): DGGITQSPKYLFRKEGQNVTLSCEQNLNHDAMYWYRQDPGQGLRLIYYSQIVNDFQKGDIAEGYSVSREKKESFPLTVTSAQKNPTAFYLCASSILAGVASSYNEQFFGPGTRLTVL.

In this sample, this clonotype turned up a few times. The rearrangement links TRBV7-6 to TRBJ1-6; D ambiguous. With 2 bases removed from V and 0 bases from J, the gap between germline ends came to 11 bases. The CDR3 totals 17 residues. Per the germline V gene, CDR1 is SGHVS and CDR2 is FNYEAQ. Written as DNA, the CDR3 is TGTGCCAGCAGCTTACCCCAGCGGAGCTCCTATAATTCACCCCTCCACTTT. This encodes CASSLPQRSSYNSPLHF.

V is TRBV3-1 and J is TRBJ2-5, with a possible D match to TRBD1 (6 bases). Germline-derived CDR1 and CDR2 are LGHDT and YNNKEL (reference sequence). The CDR3 totals 15 residues. With 1 base removed from V and 3 bases from J, the gap between germline ends came to 12 bases. CDR3 in DNA: TGTGCCAGCAGCCAAGCGGCAGGGGATGAAGAGACCCAGTACTTC. This gives the protein CASSQAAGDEETQYF.

Remarks on this clonotype: Being one base from a much bigger clone, this may be a read error. The chain joins TRBV7-6 to TRBJ2-5; the D is unclear. The CDR3 extends over 14 amino acids. The ends were cut back, 2 bases at V and 4 bases at J, with 11 bases in the middle. The germline V gene encodes CDR1 SGHVS and CDR2 FNYEAQ. CDR3 DNA: TGTGCCAGCAGCTTAAGGGTGGTGGGAGAGACCCAGTACTTC. Amino acids: CASSLRVVGETQYF.

The chain has TRBV27 and TRBJ2-1; TRBD2 aligns across 7 bases. The V segment lost 6 bases and the J segment 5 bases; nucleotides outside the gene matches: 10. The CDR3 is 15 amino acids. Germline V gene sequence: CDR1 MNHEY, CDR2 SMNVEV (reference sequence). CDR3 sequence: CASSPYQRGDNEQFF. The CDR3 coding sequence is TGTGCCAGCAGCCCTTACCAGCGGGGCGACAATGAGCAGTTCTTC.

The chain carries TRBV12-3 or TRBV12-4 and TRBJ1-2; 7 bases are a match to TRBD1. The CDR3 has 15 amino acids. With V trimmed by 5 bases and J by 5 bases, 11 bases remained unmatched. The CDR3 coding sequence is TGTGCCAGCAGTACGACAGGGCGTTACCGTTATGGCTACACCTTC. Its protein is CASSTTGRYRYGYTF.